One and the same sample provided the 28 T cell receptor beta chains below, sequenced in a study of blood T cell repertoires in COVID-19. Here immunoSEQ multiplex PCR was the method, and the copy in TCRdb shows in-frame clones only, minus some. The sample holds 130,000 to 150,000 clones; approximately 87% are singletons and the top ten take roughly 12%. The sequenced sample was PBMCs or T cells enriched from blood (not recorded which). These TCRs come from a man aged 55 to 70 who had recovered from COVID-19.

The chain uses TRBV19 and TRBJ2-7; 7 bases fit TRBD1. CDR1 and CDR2 from the germline V gene are LNHDA and SQIVND (reference sequence). With V trimmed by 1 base and J by 0 bases, 9 bases remained unmatched. The CDR3 sequence is 17 residues long. CDR3 DNA: TGTGCCAGTAGTATAGCTACGACAGGGCCCTTCTCCTACGAGCAGTACTTC. It is translated as CASSIATTGPFSYEQYF.

The chain uses TRBV7-9 and TRBJ2-5; 7 bases are a match to TRBD1. J was trimmed by 5 bases and V by 5 bases; bases with no gene match: 11. Germline V gene data show CDR1 as SEHNR and CDR2 as FQNEAQ (reference sequence). CDR3 size: 15 residues. The CDR3 spells CASSPPKGQLETQYF. In nucleotides, the CDR3 is TGTGCCAGCAGCCCACCAAAGGGACAGTTGGAGACCCAGTACTTC.

This sequence joins TRBV4-2 and TRBJ1-1; 8 nucleotides align to TRBD1. The CDR3 has 16 residues. The V gene's germline CDR1 is LGHNA and CDR2 YNFKEQ. The ends lost 1 base at V and 0 bases at J; junction bases unmatched: 4. Here the CDR3 reads CASSQVDRDMNTEAFF. CDR3 nucleotides: TGTGCCAGCAGCCAAGTGGACAGGGACATGAACACTGAAGCTTTCTTT.

This chain links TRBV28 with TRBJ2-5; 11 bases agree with TRBD2. This CDR3 contains 20 residues. Germline trimming cut 6 bases from V and 0 bases from J; bases unmatched to any gene: 18. Per the germline V gene, CDR1 is MDHEN and CDR2 is SYDVKM. CDR3 in DNA: TGTGCCAGCAGCCAGCCGATCAGGACTAGCGGGTTAGGGGACCAAGAGACCCAGTACTTC. Its translation: CASSQPIRTSGLGDQETQYF.

This chain links TRBV7-2 with TRBJ1-2, with 8 bases aligning to TRBD1. The CDR3 contains 13 residues. Per germline, CDR1 SGHTA and CDR2 FQGNSA. The V gene end was trimmed by 5 bases and the J gene end by 3 bases; junction bases not matched to a gene: 2. This chain's CDR3 is CASSLDRDYGYTF. In DNA form, the CDR3 reads TGTGCCAGCAGCCTGGACAGGGACTATGGCTACACCTTC.

J is TRBJ2-1 and V is TRBV5-4; 10 nucleotides match TRBD2. Trimming took 3 bases from V and 8 from J; bases not matched to a gene: 11. The CDR3 length is 16 residues. CDR1 and CDR2 from the germline V gene are SGHNT and YYREEE (reference sequence). DNA for the CDR3: TGTGCCAGCAGCTGGGAACTAGCGGGGTCGTTGGATGAGCAGTTCTTC. Translating it yields CASSWELAGSLDEQFF.

V and J are TRBV20-1 and TRBJ1-4; 10 bases line up with TRBD1. CDR3 length equals 17 residues. CDR1 is DFQATT and CDR2 is SNEGSKA in the germline V gene (reference sequence). Trimming cost V 3 bases and J 0 bases; bases outside gene matches: 7. The chain's CDR3 is CSASGDRGVATNEKLFF. CDR3 bases: TGCAGTGCTAGTGGGGACAGGGGAGTTGCAACTAATGAAAAACTGTTTTTT.

This clone was detected only a few times. The chain uses TRBV6-5 and TRBJ1-5, with D perhaps TRBD1 (5 bases). The CDR3 runs to 12 residues. CDR1 is MNHEY and CDR2 is SVGAGI in the germline V gene. The V gene lost 5 bases and the J gene lost 11 bases, with 13 bases spanning the gap. The CDR3 DNA is TGTGCCAGCAGTATTCCCGGGGGTACCCAGCATTTT. Encoded protein: CASSIPGGTQHF.

V and J are TRBV27 and TRBJ1-2; D not certain. V lost 4 bases and J 7 bases, leaving 13 bases between the germline ends. The germline V gene has CDR1 MNHEY and CDR2 SMNVEV (reference sequence). The CDR3 contains 13 residues. Here the CDR3 reads CASSWTGSFGYTF. As DNA, the CDR3 is TGTGCCAGCAGTTGGACGGGGAGTTTTGGCTACACCTTC.

This chain connects TRBV6-4 to TRBJ2-1, with D tentatively TRBD1 (5 bases). The CDR3 has 18 amino acids. With 2 bases removed from V and 0 bases from J, the gap between germline ends came to 17 bases. The V gene's germline CDR1 is MRHNA and CDR2 SNTAGT. As DNA, the CDR3 is TGTGCCAGCAGTGACCGATTAGGCCTAAGGGGCTCCTACAATGAGCAGTTCTTC. Translating gives CASSDRLGLRGSYNEQFF.

The chain combines TRBV7-3 with TRBJ2-3; the match to TRBD2 covers 13 bases. Trimming cost V 5 bases and J 1 base; bases outside gene matches: 9. Germline V gene data show CDR1 as SGHTA and CDR2 as FQGTGA. The CDR3 totals 18 residues. The CDR3 region has the DNA TGTGCCAGCAGCCCCGGGACAGGACTAGCGGGGGGCACAGATACGCAGTATTTT. Its translation is CASSPGTGLAGGTDTQYF.

About this clone: One end of the junction fails to match germline, which may point to a read error. CDR3: CAISEGLAGELLRF. The CDR3 bases are TGTGCCATCAGTGAAGGACTAGCGGGAGAATTATTAAGGTTC. The chain uses TRBV10-3 and TRBJ2-7; the match to TRBD2 covers 13 bases. The CDR3 length is 14 residues. Germline loops: CDR1 ENHRY, CDR2 SYGVKD.

The chain couples TRBV2 to TRBJ2-7, with D perhaps TRBD1 (6 bases). The CDR3 contains 14 residues. Deletions cut 6 bases from V and 3 bases from J, with 15 bases between. CDR1 and CDR2 (germline): SNHLY, FYNNEI. For the CDR3, the DNA is TGTGCCAGCAGGGGGGCTGGAACCTTCTACGAGCAGTACTTC. Protein sequence: CASRGAGTFYEQYF.

The rearrangement joins TRBV5-4 to TRBJ2-3, with a weak D call TRBD2 (5 bases). Looked up from germline, CDR1 is SGHNT and CDR2 is YYREEE (reference sequence). This CDR3 contains 14 residues. Trimming took off 1 base at V and 6 bases at J, with 12 bases between the two ends. DNA for the CDR3: TGTGCCAGCAGCTTGAGGCGGGCAGATGATACGCAGTATTTT. It encodes CASSLRRADDTQYF.

This chain connects TRBV10-2 to TRBJ2-3, with 8 bases identical to TRBD1. This CDR3 comprises 15 residues. The J segment lost 2 bases and the V segment lost 5 bases, leaving 6 bases of the junction unmatched. The germline CDR1 and CDR2 sequences are WSHSY and SAAADI. CDR3 bases: TGCGCCAGCAGTCCGACAGGGGTGGCCACAGATACGCAGTATTTT. Its translation is CASSPTGVATDTQYF.

The chain combines TRBV4-1 with TRBJ2-3, with TRBD1 identical over 7 bases. Germline values: CDR1 MGHRA, CDR2 YSYEKL. The CDR3 sequence is 15 residues long. After removal of 2 bases from V and 4 bases from J, the junction contained 6 bases not matched to a gene. The DNA for the CDR3 is TGCGCCAGCAGCCAACGAGACAGGGAGTCAGATACGCAGTATTTT. As protein: CASSQRDRESDTQYF.

This rearrangement joins TRBV3-1 (or the pseudogene TRBV3-2) to TRBJ2-7; TRBD1 matches at 7 bases. The V gene end was trimmed by 2 bases and the J gene end by 3 bases; junction bases not matched to a gene: 4. The CDR3 consists of 14 residues. Germline CDR1 LGHDT, CDR2 YNNKEL (reference sequence). The CDR3 DNA is TGTGCCAGCAGCCAACGGGACAGTAGCTACGAGCAGTACTTC. Translation gives CASSQRDSSYEQYF.

This rearrangement joins TRBV6-2 or TRBV6-3 to TRBJ1-6; D uncertain. V was trimmed by 4 bases and J by 8 bases, leaving 12 bases between them. CDR1 and CDR2 (germline): MNHEY, SVGEGT. This CDR3 spans 14 amino acids. CDR3 sequence (DNA): TGTGCCAGCAGTTCCGGGTCGAGTTATTCACCCCTCCACTTT. Translating gives CASSSGSSYSPLHF.

V and J are TRBV29-1 and TRBJ1-1, with a possible D match to TRBD1 (5 bases). Germline V gives CDR1 SQVTM, CDR2 ANQGSEA. The CDR3 length is 13 residues. V lost 4 bases and J lost 3, with 12 bases in between. The CDR3 is CSVAGREDTEAFF. The CDR3 DNA follows: TGCAGCGTTGCGGGCAGGGAGGACACTGAAGCTTTCTTT. Full variable domain (remainder filled in from reference TRBV29-1 and TRBJ1-1): SAVISQKPSRDICQRGTSLTIQCQVDSQVTMMFWYRQQPGQSLTLIATANQGSEATYESGFVIDKFPISRPNLTFSTLTVSNMSPEDSSIYLCSVAGREDTEAFFGQGTRLTVV.

The chain recombines TRBV28 with TRBJ2-1; D may be TRBD2 (6 bases). V lost 2 bases and J 2 bases, leaving 16 bases between the germline ends. The CDR3 extends over 17 amino acids. Germline V gives CDR1 MDHEN, CDR2 SYDVKM. The CDR3 here is CASSLVTLAKTYNEQFF. CDR3 DNA sequence: TGTGCCAGCAGTTTAGTCACCCTAGCGAAGACCTACAATGAGCAGTTCTTC.

This clone has only a few counts. V usage is TRBV2 and J usage is TRBJ1-6; D is ambiguous. Per the germline V gene, CDR1 is SNHLY and CDR2 is FYNNEI. The CDR3 loop spans 15 amino acids. V was cut by 5 bases and J by 4 bases, with 12 bases left in between. The CDR3 region has the DNA TGTGCCAGCAGTTTGACTCAAACGTATAATTCACCCCTCCACTTT. Amino acids: CASSLTQTYNSPLHF.

The gene calls are TRBV27 and TRBJ1-4; 7 bases agree with TRBD1. CDR3 length: 15 residues. Germline trimming cut 5 bases from V and 5 bases from J; bases unmatched to any gene: 8. CDR1 and CDR2 from the germline V gene are MNHEY and SMNVEV (reference sequence). In DNA form, the CDR3 reads TGTGCCAGCAGTCCCTACAGACAGGGAAATGAAAAACTGTTTTTT. Protein: CASSPYRQGNEKLFF.

This clone was observed once. The chain joins TRBV29-1 to TRBJ1-5; D uncertain. V dropped 5 bases and J dropped 7 bases, with 18 bases sitting between them. This CDR3 comprises 14 residues. Germline V gene lookup returns CDR1 SQVTM and CDR2 ANQGSEA. The chain's CDR3 is CSVRTSDNSQPQHF. Written as DNA, the CDR3 is TGCAGCGTTCGGACTTCGGATAATTCGCAGCCCCAGCATTTT.

This clone was detected once. The chain joins TRBV10-1 to TRBJ2-4; 10 positions match TRBD2. The germline CDR1 and CDR2 sequences are WNHNN and SYGVQD (reference sequence). The junction had 2 bases not matched to a gene; V was cut back by 2 bases and J by 4 bases. This CDR3 contains 15 residues. The CDR3 spells CASSEPLAGKNIQYF. The CDR3 nucleotides are TGCGCCAGCAGTGAGCCACTAGCGGGGAAAAACATTCAGTACTTC.

This sequence joins TRBV3-1 (or the pseudogene TRBV3-2) and TRBJ1-5; 7 bases are shared with TRBD1. The ends lost 0 bases at V and 5 bases at J; junction bases unmatched: 4. The CDR3 is 15 residues long. CDR1 and CDR2 (germline): LGHDT, YNNKEL (reference sequence). The CDR3 DNA follows: TGTGCCAGCAGCCAAGATTGGGACAGTTATCAGCCCCAGCATTTT. Protein: CASSQDWDSYQPQHF.

Concerning this clone itself: This sample includes further DNA sequences coding for the same CDR3. The chain combines TRBV7-2 with TRBJ1-6, with D unclear. V shed 2 bases and J shed 10 bases, with 9 bases lying between them. Germline lookup yields CDR1 SGHTA and CDR2 FQGNSA. The CDR3 has 13 amino acids. CDR3 coding DNA: TGTGCCAGCAGCTTACGTGGGAGCTCACCCCTCCACTTT. Its translation: CASSLRGSSPLHF.

The rearrangement joins TRBV27 to TRBJ2-5, with a tentative D call TRBD2 (5 bases). Germline assignment: CDR1 MNHEY and CDR2 SMNVEV (reference sequence). V gave up 4 bases and J gave up 4 bases, with 10 bases separating them. The CDR3 is 13 amino acids. As DNA, the CDR3 is TGTGCCAGCAGTTACGGTAGCGCAGAGACCCAGTACTTC. Protein: CASSYGSAETQYF.

The CDR3: CASSEVRDYEQYF. The CDR3 DNA is TGTGCCAGCAGTGAGGTCAGGGACTACGAGCAGTACTTC. The chain has TRBV2 and TRBJ2-7; possible D gene TRBD1, 5 bases. CDR1 is SNHLY and CDR2 is FYNNEI in the germline V gene. Trimming removed 3 bases at V and 3 bases at J, with 9 bases between. The CDR3 sequence is 13 residues long.